Here is one TCR beta chain with its context. Its antigen is not identified. The data were obtained in a study of CD8 T cells in ankylosing spondylitis. Study findings and constraints: For ankylosing spondylitis blood, a TCR beta motif of about eight highly homologous variants appeared characteristic. As for the disease-linked clones, they showed a CD8+ phenotype and occurred at relatively low frequencies in peripheral blood.

MiXCR was run by TCRdb on the 5' RACE reads, yielding one entry per CDR3 protein. The sample lists around 150,000 distinct CDR3 sequences, approximately 48% occurring once. CDR1 and CDR2 from the germline V gene are LGHDT and YNNKEL (reference sequence). V lost 5 bases and J 4 bases, leaving 6 bases between the germline ends. The CDR3 runs 11 residues. The clonotype was recovered from a male donor with ankylosing spondylitis. The source material was synovial fluid, either unsorted or a sorted T cell fraction (not recorded which). The chain combines TRBV3-1 with TRBJ2-7; D remains ambiguous. In DNA form, the CDR3 reads TGTGCCAGCAGCGCTGGATACGAGCAGTACTTC. Translated: CASSAGYEQYF.